This TCR beta chain is drawn from a study of cytomegalovirus exposure and HLA in healthy donors. Study at large: The roughly 120 million unique TCR beta sequences, from around 200 million T cells, were found by an earlier analysis. HLA-typed donors were the source of 83 million or so unique TCRs held in an early data release. General observations from the study: Most likely, a cluster of highly shared sequence variants arose as a sequencing artifact.

Germline values: CDR1 MGHDK, CDR2 SYGVNS. The CDR3 covers 14 residues. V shed 4 bases, J shed 3 bases, and the junction held 4 bases outside the gene matches. On this clone itself: Its target is not known.

The primer mix had 60 Vbeta and 13 Jbeta primers. Sequenced by immunoSEQ multiplex PCR; TCRdb stores in-frame clones only, minus some. The profile covers more than 100,000 clones, with 80% to 85% appearing a single time and 2.1% taken by the ten largest. Source material: PBMCs. The genes are TRBV25-1 and TRBJ2-3, with TRBD1 identical over 7 bases. The receptor was derived from a man aged 25-45 years in good health and CMV-seronegative. CDR3 residues: CASSVTGVTDTQYF. CDR3 DNA sequence: TGTGCCAGCAGTGTTACAGGGGTGACAGATACGCAGTATTTT.